Each of the 8 T cell receptor beta chains below was sequenced from the same sample in a study of lymphopenia after photon versus proton radiotherapy. Profiling relied on immunoSEQ multiplex PCR, and the TCRdb table lists in-frame clones only, not all of them. The table lists roughly 67,000 clones, approximately 91% of them singletons. The sequencing used peripheral blood, collected from a patient treated with photon-based radiotherapy. The receptors originated from a woman between 70 and 85 years old with pancreatic cancer.

This clone appeared a few times. The V call is TRBV7-2, the J call TRBJ2-1; maybe TRBD2 (6 bases). Germline CDR1 SGHTA, CDR2 FQGNSA. There are 13 residues in the CDR3. V lost 5 bases, J lost 6 bases, and 11 bases lay in between. CDR3 in DNA: TGTGCCAGCAGCCCCCGGAGGGCCAATGAGCAGTTCTTC. Translated, it gives CASSPRRANEQFF.

The rearrangement uses TRBV19 and TRBJ2-6, with unresolved D. The length of the CDR3 is 18 residues. With 1 base removed from V and 0 bases from J, the gap between germline ends came to 13 bases. Germline values: CDR1 LNHDA, CDR2 SQIVND (reference sequence). The DNA of the CDR3 is TGTGCCAGTAGTATAGCGGGTTCGGGCACCTCTGGGGCCAACGTCCTGACTTTC. Translated, it gives CASSIAGSGTSGANVLTF. Supplemented by reference TRBV19 and TRBJ2-6, the full variable domain reads DGGITQSPKYLFRKEGQNVTLSCEQNLNHDAMYWYRQDPGQGLRLIYYSQIVNDFQKGDIAEGYSVSREKKESFPLTVTSAQKNPTAFYLCASSIAGSGTSGANVLTFGAGSRLTVL.

The chain couples TRBV6-1 to TRBJ1-3; 8 bases are a match to TRBD1. Germline V gives CDR1 MNHNS, CDR2 SASEGT. V shed 4 bases and J 4 bases; nucleotides not matched to a gene: 3. This CDR3 is built from 14 residues. CDR3 residues: CASSVNRGGNTIYF. The CDR3 DNA sequence: TGTGCCAGCAGTGTTAACAGGGGGGGAAACACCATATATTTT.

Worth noting for this clone: The germline gene is not matched at one end of the junction; a read error may be the cause. The chain joins TRBV10-3 to TRBJ2-2; no clear D. The CDR3 has 15 amino acids. Per germline, CDR1 ENHRY and CDR2 SYGVKD. The CDR3 loop reads CAIMAAHPNTGELFF. The CDR3 coding sequence is TGTGCCATCATGGCAGCACATCCGAATACCGGGGAGCTGTTTTTT.

J is TRBJ2-3 and V is TRBV7-9, with D unclear. The CDR3 is made up of 14 amino acids. Germline-derived CDR1 and CDR2 are SEHNR and FQNEAQ (reference sequence). V was clipped by 1 base and J by 4 bases, with 9 bases between them. CDR3 region: CASSLGMSADTQYF. The CDR3 bases are TGTGCCAGCAGCTTAGGAATGTCGGCAGATACGCAGTATTTT.

The rearrangement uses TRBV25-1 and TRBJ2-7, with D possibly being TRBD1 (6 bases). The germline gives CDR1 MGHDK, CDR2 SYGVNS. V was cut by 3 bases and J by 0 bases, with 12 bases left in between. The CDR3 consists of 15 residues. In DNA, the CDR3 is TGTGCCAGCAGTGAGATGACAGGTAGCTCCTACGAGCAGTACTTC. Translating it yields CASSEMTGSSYEQYF.

This chain connects TRBV25-1 to TRBJ2-1, with 10 bases lining up with TRBD2. The junction had 3 bases not matched to a gene; V was cut back by 5 bases and J by 2 bases. The CDR3 is 15 residues long. CDR1 and CDR2 from the germline V gene are MGHDK and SYGVNS. CDR3 coding DNA: TGTGCCAGCAGTTTGAGCGGGAGGGCCTACAATGAGCAGTTCTTC. Residues: CASSLSGRAYNEQFF.

The V and J genes are TRBV28 and TRBJ1-2; 9 bases map to TRBD1. CDR3 size: 16 residues. The trim removed 3 bases at V and 4 bases at J, leaving 9 bases unmatched. Per germline, CDR1 MDHEN and CDR2 SYDVKM. The DNA for the CDR3 is TGTGCCAGCAGTTTCAGGGGACAGGGTGGCGGCTATGGCTACACCTTC. Its protein product is CASSFRGQGGGYGYTF.